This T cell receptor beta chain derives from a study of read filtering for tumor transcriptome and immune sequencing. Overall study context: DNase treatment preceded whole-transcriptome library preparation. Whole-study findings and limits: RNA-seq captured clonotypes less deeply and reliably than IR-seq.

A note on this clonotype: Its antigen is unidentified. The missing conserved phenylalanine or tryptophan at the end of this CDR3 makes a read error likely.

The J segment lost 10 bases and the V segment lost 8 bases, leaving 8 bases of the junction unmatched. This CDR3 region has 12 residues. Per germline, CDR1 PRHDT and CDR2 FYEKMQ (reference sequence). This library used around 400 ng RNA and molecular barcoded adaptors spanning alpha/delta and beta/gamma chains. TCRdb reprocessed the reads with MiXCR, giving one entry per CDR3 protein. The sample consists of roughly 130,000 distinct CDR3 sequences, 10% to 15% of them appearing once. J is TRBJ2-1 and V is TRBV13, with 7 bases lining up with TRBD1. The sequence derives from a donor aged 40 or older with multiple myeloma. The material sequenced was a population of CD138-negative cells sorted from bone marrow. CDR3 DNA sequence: TGTGCCAGCGGGATAGGGGGCTTAGAGCAGTTCTAC. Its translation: CASGIGGLEQFY.